Included here is one T cell receptor (beta chain) sequence, with context. The same CDR3 arises from other DNA sequences in this sample as well. Sequencing was performed with immunoSEQ multiplex PCR; in TCRdb, only in-frame clones are kept and a portion is missing. The profile shows some 580,000 clones, roughly 97% of them singletons. This sample is part of a study of shared clonotypes between healthy human individuals. The V gene lost 4 bases and the J gene lost 0 bases, with 4 bases spanning the gap. The germline V gene encodes CDR1 LNHDA and CDR2 SQIVND (reference sequence). The CDR3 runs to 13 residues. The donors, all of them Caucasian adults, lived in Nashville, Tennessee.

The chain carries TRBV19 and TRBJ1-5; D is unclear. The origin of this receptor is a young woman in good health. Sequencing was carried out using naive CD4+ T cells sorted from blood. Sample subset: CD45RA+ positively selected. CDR3 residues: CASSKDSNQPQHF. The CDR3 coding sequence is TGTGCCAGTAGTAAAGATAGCAATCAGCCCCAGCATTTT.